This is a list of T cell receptor beta chains from one sample in a study of identifying expanded T cells in peripheral blood. The protocol was immunoSEQ multiplex PCR, while the TCRdb copy is restricted to in-frame clones and leaves out a portion. The sample contains roughly 84,000 clones, roughly 90% of which appear only once. The specimen sequenced was blood. Receptors were obtained from a person aged 18 to 75 in good health. CDR3s leave out the opening cysteine and the closing phenylalanine or tryptophan. Each record gives: V gene, J gene, CDR3 protein.

TRBV10-3,TRBJ2-2,AISESIGQSGGGELF
TRBV19,TRBJ2-3,ASSIRPASTDTQY
TRBV6-6,TRBJ1-3,ASISTPNTIY
TRBV5-1,TRBJ2-1,ASSIQTGGLGNEQF
TRBV6-5,TRBJ1-4,ASGVNEKLF
TRBV30,TRBJ1-4,AWSDPDRSYNEKLF
TRBV14,TRBJ1-2,ASSQDTLSGNYGYT
TRBV5-1,TRBJ1-1,ASSFNTAGNTEAF
TRBV2,TRBJ1-1,ASSVIGSNTEAF
TRBV4-1,TRBJ1-4,ASSQDLYRRATNEKLF
TRBV2,TRBJ2-7,ASSRSGSSSYEQY
TRBV29-1,TRBJ2-3,SGSSGFTDTQY
TRBV15,TRBJ1-5,ATSRQGVAQPQH
TRBV5-1,TRBJ1-5,ASSLVGGNQPQH
TRBV11-3,TRBJ1-1,ASSPQENTEAF
TRBV5-1,TRBJ2-7,ASSLADVPYEQY
TRBV6-6,TRBJ2-7,ASSYDPSSYEQY
TRBV9,TRBJ2-1,ASSGGFNEQF
TRBV2,TRBJ1-5,ASSKTGGAGQPQH
TRBV4-2,TRBJ1-4,ASSRPGQGATNEKLF
TRBV27,TRBJ1-4,ASPHKRPKNEKLF
TRBV10-3,TRBJ2-5,ATQKTGLGTQY
TRBV15,TRBJ2-5,ATSRGVAGAGETQY
TRBV2,TRBJ2-7,ASRDSPSGYEQY
TRBV2,TRBJ2-3,ASSDSGHATDTQY
TRBV7-9,TRBJ1-3,ASSLGPGAGNTIY
TRBV30,TRBJ2-4,AWRGSEGAKNIQY
TRBV6-1,TRBJ2-7,ASSEQGTAY
TRBV5-1,TRBJ1-6,ASSGDQVGSYNSPLH
TRBV11-2,TRBJ1-5,ASSPHFGQPQH
TRBV6-6,TRBJ1-2,ASSLQTGGDST
TRBV18,TRBJ1-3,ASSPSGNTIY